Listed below are T cell receptor beta chains from one sample, sequenced in a study of Ad26.COV2.S vaccination and SARS-CoV-2 variants. The protocol was immunoSEQ multiplex PCR, while the TCRdb copy is restricted to in-frame clones and leaves out a portion. The sample has about 420,000 clones, approximately 87% seen once. The sequencing here drew on peripheral blood, taken in a trial of Ad26.COV2.S vaccine versus placebo. The source of these receptors is a person between 18 and 60 years old who received the Ad26.COV2.S COVID-19 vaccine or a placebo. The CDR3 runs from the conserved cysteine through the conserved F or W. The D gene is left open where the match is weak. Not all rows give a size; the values are once, few, many and, for expanded clones, a class.

len	v_gene	j_gene	d_gene	abundance	CDR3nt	CDR3aa
14	TRBV24-1	TRBJ1-6	.	.	TGTGCCACCAGGGGGCCCTCCTATAATTCACCCCTCCACTTT	CATRGPSYNSPLHF
15	TRBV6-5	TRBJ2-7	TRBD1	.	TGTGCCAGCAGCGACAGGACAGGGAGCTCCTACGAGCAGTACTTC	CASSDRTGSSYEQYF
16	TRBV27	TRBJ2-7	TRBD1	.	TGTGCCAGCAGCCGAGGGGGTAACAGGGGGAGCTACGAGCAGTACTTC	CASSRGGNRGSYEQYF
13	TRBV15	TRBJ2-5	.	.	TGTGCCACCAGCCCACGGAGGGTGGAGACCCAGTACTTC	CATSPRRVETQYF
12	TRBV6-2/TRBV6-3	TRBJ1-2	.	few	TGTGCCAGCAGTGGTTGGGTCTATGGCTACACCTTC	CASSGWVYGYTF
15	TRBV28	TRBJ1-2	.	once	TGTGCCAGCAGTTTTTTAGAGGTCCCAAACTATGGCTACACCTTC	CASSFLEVPNYGYTF
16	TRBV19	TRBJ2-3	TRBD2	.	TGTGCCAGTAGTATGCGATATAGCGGGGCCACAGATACGCAGTATTTT	CASSMRYSGATDTQYF
16	TRBV5-5	TRBJ2-1	.	.	TGTGCCAGCAGCTTGGAACGGGGGCGATCCTACAATGAGCAGTTCTTC	CASSLERGRSYNEQFF
17	TRBV5-8	TRBJ1-5	.	.	TGTGCCAGCAGCTTGGCACAGGAGGGGTATAGCAATCAGCCCCAGCATTTT	CASSLAQEGYSNQPQHF
13	TRBV10-2	TRBJ2-7	.	.	TGCGCCAGCAGTGAGTTTAGGGCCTACGAGCAGTACTTC	CASSEFRAYEQYF
14	TRBV5-1	TRBJ2-3	.	.	TGCGCCAGCAGCTTTAATCACTTCACAGATACGCAGTATTTT	CASSFNHFTDTQYF
15	TRBV6-1	TRBJ2-5	.	.	TGTGCCAGCAGTGAATGGGAGGGGGCAGGGGAGACCCAGTACTTC	CASSEWEGAGETQYF
16	TRBV19	TRBJ2-3	TRBD1	.	TGTGCCAGTAGTGCGACAGGGCCCGGAGGCACAGATACGCAGTATTTT	CASSATGPGGTDTQYF
16	TRBV3-1/TRBV3-2	TRBJ2-3	.	.	TGTGCCAGCTCCGGTCCGGAGACTTTCCCCACAGATACGCAGTATTTT	CASSGPETFPTDTQYF
15	TRBV6-4	TRBJ2-3	TRBD2	medium-sized	TGTGCCAGCAGTGAGGGGACTAGCGGGGCAGATACGCAGTATTTT	CASSEGTSGADTQYF
13	TRBV10-3	TRBJ2-5	.	.	TGTGCCATCAGGGGGGGACAGTCGGAGACCCAGTACTTC	CAIRGGQSETQYF
16	TRBV5-6	TRBJ2-1	TRBD1	once	TGTGCCAGCACCCTCGATGCAGGGGGTGTAGGCTATGAGCAGTTCTTC	CASTLDAGGVGYEQFF
13	TRBV7-9	TRBJ2-7	.	.	TGTGCCAGCAGCCATAAGGACGGAGGGGAGCAGTACTTC	CASSHKDGGEQYF
12	TRBV2	TRBJ2-7	TRBD1	.	TGTGCCAGCAAACAGGGGTTCCACGAGCAGTACTTC	CASKQGFHEQYF
16	TRBV3-1/TRBV3-2	TRBJ2-2	.	.	TGTGCCAGCAGCCAAGATATCCTCCCAGGGGCCGGGGAGCTGTTTTTT	CASSQDILPGAGELFF
16	TRBV2	TRBJ2-3	TRBD1	once	TGTGCCAGCAGTCCCCGTAGGGACAGGGAGTGGGATACGCAGTATTTT	CASSPRRDREWDTQYF
14	TRBV25-1	TRBJ2-7	.	.	TGTGCCAGCAGTGCAACAGGAACCTTCTACGAGCAGTACTTC	CASSATGTFYEQYF
16	TRBV7-2	TRBJ2-2	TRBD2	.	TGTGCCAGCAGCACTCCCGGGACTAGCGGGGGGAGGGAGCTGTTTTTT	CASSTPGTSGGRELFF
12	TRBV18	TRBJ2-7	.	.	TGTGCCAGCTCACCACTGACTCTCGAGCAGTACTTC	CASSPLTLEQYF
11	TRBV10-2	TRBJ1-2	.	.	TGCGCCAGCAGAGGGAGTTATGGCTACACCTTC	CASRGSYGYTF
13	TRBV19	TRBJ2-2	.	.	TGTGCCAGTAGTTCAGGGGTCGGCGGGGAGCTGTTTTTT	CASSSGVGGELFF
12	TRBV18	TRBJ2-3	.	.	TGTGCCAGCTCGCCGTCCACAGATACGCAGTATTTT	CASSPSTDTQYF
14	TRBV19	TRBJ1-2	TRBD1	.	TGTGCCACCCGGACAGGTACAAACGACTATGGCTACACCTTC	CATRTGTNDYGYTF
15	TRBV6-5	TRBJ1-4	TRBD1	.	TGTGCCAGCAGTTATATGGACAGGGCTGGGGAAAAACTGTTTTTT	CASSYMDRAGEKLFF
15	TRBV2	TRBJ1-5	.	.	TGTGCCAGCAGTAACGGACAGTCCGCATATCAGCCCCAGCATTTT	CASSNGQSAYQPQHF
13	TRBV7-8	TRBJ1-1	TRBD1	.	TGTGCCAGCAGCATAGGGGGCGCAGGTGAAGCTTTCTTT	CASSIGGAGEAFF
16	TRBV4-3	TRBJ2-1	TRBD2	.	TGCGCCAGCAGCCAAGTTGGGCGGGGGGGCTTCGATGAGCAGTTCTTC	CASSQVGRGGFDEQFF
15	TRBV3-1/TRBV3-2	TRBJ1-1	TRBD1	.	TGTGCCAGCAGCCTCAGGGGGCAGGGGGACACTGAAGCTTTCTTT	CASSLRGQGDTEAFF
13	TRBV28	TRBJ1-1	.	.	TGTGCCAGCAGTTTTCAAGGAGGCACTGAAGCTTTCTTT	CASSFQGGTEAFF
15	TRBV6-5	TRBJ1-1	.	.	TGTGCCAGCAGTTACTCGAGACGGTTGAACACTGAAGCTTTCTTT	CASSYSRRLNTEAFF
15	TRBV18	TRBJ1-4	TRBD1	.	TGTGCCAGCTCACCACGGGGACAGGGCGATGAAAAACTGTTTTTT	CASSPRGQGDEKLFF
13	TRBV12-3/TRBV12-4	TRBJ1-1	TRBD1	once	TGTGCCAGCAGTTTCTGGGGACAGGGAGAAGCTTTCTTT	CASSFWGQGEAFF
17	TRBV3-1/TRBV3-2	TRBJ2-7	.	.	TGTGCCAGCAGCCAAGAAGCTTACACTAGCTACACCTACGAGCAGTACTTC	CASSQEAYTSYTYEQYF
15	TRBV6-1	TRBJ1-3	.	.	TGTGCCAGCAGTGAAGCCGGACTCTCTGGAAACACCATATATTTT	CASSEAGLSGNTIYF